This T cell receptor (beta chain) comes out of a study of early T cells in non-severe SARS-CoV-2 infection. For the study at large: Sequencing was performed on bulk RNA from unsorted whole blood, leaving chains unpaired. General study points: Lookups in VDJdb leaned toward anti-spike CD8 responses and missed private and CD4 specificities.

TCRdb re-called the 5' RACE reads through MiXCR, storing one row per CDR3 protein. Of 25,000 to 35,000 distinct CDR3 sequences detected, roughly 5.7% appear once; the ten largest clones hold over 20%. Many counts were recorded for this clonotype. Its antigen is still unknown. Between the trimmed V and J ends, which lost 6 bases and 7 bases, there was a span of 12 bases. Looked up from germline, CDR1 is MNHEY and CDR2 is SVGEGT. The CDR3 runs to 12 residues. This rearrangement joins TRBV6-2 or TRBV6-3 to TRBJ1-1; D may be TRBD1 (6 bases). Sequencing input: whole blood. This clonotype was sampled from an adult who was a healthcare worker with PCR-confirmed SARS-CoV-2 infection or an uninfected control (not recorded which). The CDR3 nucleotides are TGTGCCAGCAGAGGGCCAGGGGATGAAGCTTTCTTT. Protein: CASRGPGDEAFF.